Following are 9 T cell receptor beta chains from one sample sequenced in a study of blood T cells in healthy people across ages. Combining a sample-barcoded 5' primer with a J-beta primer mix, a second PCR ran for roughly 6 to 12 cycles. TCRdb ran MiXCR on the 5' RACE reads and lists one entry per CDR3 protein. The sample has roughly 1.5 million distinct CDR3 sequences; approximately 39% are singletons. The source material was blood. Receptors were obtained from a woman aged 18-30 years in good health.

The chain links TRBV27 to TRBJ2-5, with 13 bases matching TRBD2. The V gene's germline CDR1 is MNHEY and CDR2 SMNVEV (reference sequence). The CDR3 has 15 residues. V trimming: 5 bases; J trimming: 5 bases; junction bases outside the gene matches: 5. The CDR3 nucleotides are TGTGCCAGCAGTCCGGGACTAGCGGGGCCTGAGACCCAGTACTTC. It specifies CASSPGLAGPETQYF.

The chain recombines TRBV7-2 with TRBJ2-3, with D hard to call. Germline CDR1 SGHTA, CDR2 FQGNSA. Between the trimmed V and J ends, which lost 0 bases and 5 bases, there was a span of 15 bases. CDR3 size: 16 residues. The CDR3 DNA is TGTGCCAGCAGCTTAGCAGCGTTTTCGAACAGAGATACGCAGTATTTT. Its translation is CASSLAAFSNRDTQYF.

The chain couples TRBV2 to TRBJ1-2; D is possibly TRBD1 (6 bases). This CDR3 contains 13 residues. Trimming left V 8 bases short and J 4 bases short, with 14 bases between. Germline V gives CDR1 SNHLY, CDR2 FYNNEI. The chain's CDR3 is CASSGTNLYGYTF. CDR3 coding DNA: TGTGCCAGCTCCGGGACAAACCTCTATGGCTACACCTTC.

This CDR3 reads CSARDRESYNSPLHF. The CDR3 bases are TGCAGTGCTAGAGACCGGGAATCCTATAATTCACCCCTCCACTTT. V gene TRBV20-1 combines with J gene TRBJ1-6; D ambiguous. CDR1 DFQATT and CDR2 SNEGSKA come from the germline V gene (reference sequence). The CDR3 totals 15 residues. V lost 0 bases, J lost 1 base, and 7 bases lay in between.

This clonotype came up many times. The V call is TRBV29-1, the J call TRBJ2-7, with TRBD1 as a possible D gene (7 bases). Germline V gene data show CDR1 as SQVTM and CDR2 as ANQGSEA. The CDR3 totals 13 residues. Between the trimmed V and J ends, which lost 5 bases and 3 bases, there was a span of 14 bases. The CDR3: CSVLHRGGYEQYF. CDR3 coding DNA: TGCAGCGTTTTGCACAGGGGAGGCTACGAGCAGTACTTC.

The chain is built from TRBV19 and TRBJ2-1; 7 nucleotides agree with TRBD2. This CDR3 is built from 17 residues. After removal of 3 bases from V and 2 bases from J, the junction contained 10 bases not matched to a gene. Germline V gene lookup returns CDR1 LNHDA and CDR2 SQIVND (reference sequence). Here the CDR3 DNA reads TGTGCCAGTAGTATTAAGGGCGGGAGAAGGACCTACAATGAGCAGTTCTTC. It is translated as CASSIKGGRRTYNEQFF.

The V gene is TRBV20-1, the J gene TRBJ1-1; 7 positions agree with TRBD1. CDR3 length: 11 amino acids. Germline CDR1 and CDR2: DFQATT and SNEGSKA (reference sequence). CDR3: CSQGGNTEAFF. The CDR3 nucleotides are TGCAGCCAGGGGGGAAACACTGAAGCTTTCTTT.

This clonotype has a handful of counts. A junction end diverges from the germline sequence, so it may reflect a read error. J is TRBJ2-1 and V is TRBV7-7, with 8 bases identical to TRBD1. This CDR3 has 15 residues. Germline-derived CDR1 and CDR2 are SSHAT and FNYEAQ (reference sequence). The CDR3 coding sequence is TGTGCTAGCAGCTTAGAGGCAGGGGGCCGGAATGAGCAGTTCTTC. Translated: CASSLEAGGRNEQFF.

This clonotype was detected only once. This chain joins TRBV11-2 and TRBJ2-1; 11 bases are a match to TRBD2. The CDR3 runs 17 residues. Germline CDR1 SGHAT, CDR2 FQNNGV. The trim removed 5 bases at V and 2 bases at J, leaving 8 bases unmatched. CDR3 nucleotides: TGTGCCAGCAGCCAGGGACTAGCGGCAACCACCTACAATGAGCAGTTCTTC. As protein: CASSQGLAATTYNEQFF.